This entry is about one T cell receptor (beta chain). The antigen remains undetermined. TCRdb independently ran MiXCR on the 5' RACE reads; one entry per CDR3 protein. The top ten clones hold about 0.3% of a sample with 1,800,000 or so distinct CDR3 sequences, about 31% of them seen once. This entry comes from a study of identical twins. Whole-study findings and limits: Possibly, invariant MAIT and iNKT cells partly confounded zero-insertion analyses. Monozygotic twin pairs showed more out-of-frame TCR alpha sharing than models estimated.

Deletions cut 7 bases from V and 3 bases from J, with 14 bases between. Germline loops: CDR1 MNHNS, CDR2 SASEGT. The CDR3 loop spans 14 amino acids. Sequencing input: cord blood. The sequence derives from a newborn girl in good health. V gene TRBV6-1 combines with J gene TRBJ2-3; a weak D match, TRBD1 (5 bases). The CDR3 nucleotides read TGTGCCAGCACGTGGTCAGGGCCTACAGATACGCAGTATTTT. Encoded protein: CASTWSGPTDTQYF.